This T cell receptor (beta chain) was recovered during a study of response to subunit inactivated influenza vaccine. TCRdb re-derived calls from the RT-PCR reads in MiXCR, one entry per CDR3 protein. The table includes 530,000 or so distinct CDR3 sequences, approximately 15% detected once. Germline CDR1 is PRHDT and CDR2 is FYEKMQ (reference sequence). The length of the CDR3 is 14 residues. Trimming left V 3 bases short and J 2 bases short, with 8 bases between. Worth noting for this clonotype: Its matching antigen is unknown.

General study findings and limits: Few new T cells, the authors suggested, are recruited by each seasonal influenza vaccination.

This material consisted of PBMCs from blood, taken 11 to 12 days after vaccination. The chain employs TRBV13 and TRBJ2-1; D not certain. The TCR originated in a man aged 45-65 years who received an inactivated influenza vaccine. DNA of the CDR3: TGTGCCAGCAGCTTCCTGGGCCCCTACAATGAGCAGTTCTTC. The encoded protein is CASSFLGPYNEQFF.